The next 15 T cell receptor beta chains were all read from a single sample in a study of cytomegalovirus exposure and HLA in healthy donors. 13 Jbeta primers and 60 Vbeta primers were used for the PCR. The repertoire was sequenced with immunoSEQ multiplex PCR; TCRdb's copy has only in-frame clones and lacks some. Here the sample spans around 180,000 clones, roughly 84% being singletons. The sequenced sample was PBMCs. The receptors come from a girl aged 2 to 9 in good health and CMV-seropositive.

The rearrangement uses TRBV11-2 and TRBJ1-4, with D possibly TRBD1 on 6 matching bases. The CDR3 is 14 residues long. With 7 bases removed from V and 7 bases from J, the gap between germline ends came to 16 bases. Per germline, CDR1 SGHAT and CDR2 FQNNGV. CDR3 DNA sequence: TGTGCCAGCACCCGTGGGGGCGGCGGTGAAAAACTGTTTTTT. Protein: CASTRGGGGEKLFF. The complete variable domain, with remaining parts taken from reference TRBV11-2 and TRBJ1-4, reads EAGVAQSPRYKIIEKRQSVAFWCNPISGHATLYWYQQILGQGPKLLIQFQNNGVVDDSQLPKDRFSAERLKGVDSTLKIQPAKLEDSAVYLCASTRGGGGEKLFFGSGTQLSVL.

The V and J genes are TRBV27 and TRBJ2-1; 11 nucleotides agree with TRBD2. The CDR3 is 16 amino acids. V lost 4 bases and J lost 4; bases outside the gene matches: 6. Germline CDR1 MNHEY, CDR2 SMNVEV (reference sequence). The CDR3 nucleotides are TGTGCCAGCAGTTACCGACTAGCGGGATCGTACAATGAGCAGTTCTTC. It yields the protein CASSYRLAGSYNEQFF.

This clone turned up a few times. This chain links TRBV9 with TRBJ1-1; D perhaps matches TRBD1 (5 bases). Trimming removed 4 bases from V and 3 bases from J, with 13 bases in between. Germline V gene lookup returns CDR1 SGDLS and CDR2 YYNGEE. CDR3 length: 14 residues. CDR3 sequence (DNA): TGTGCCAGCAGCTACCGTGTAGGGGACACTGAAGCTTTCTTT. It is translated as CASSYRVGDTEAFF.

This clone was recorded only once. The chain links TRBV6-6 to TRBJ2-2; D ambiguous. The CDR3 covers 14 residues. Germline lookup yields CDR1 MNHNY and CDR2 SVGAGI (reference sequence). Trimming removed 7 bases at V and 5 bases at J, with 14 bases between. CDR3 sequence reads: CASTPSPGTGELFF. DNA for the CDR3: TGTGCCAGCACTCCTAGTCCTGGAACCGGGGAGCTGTTTTTT.

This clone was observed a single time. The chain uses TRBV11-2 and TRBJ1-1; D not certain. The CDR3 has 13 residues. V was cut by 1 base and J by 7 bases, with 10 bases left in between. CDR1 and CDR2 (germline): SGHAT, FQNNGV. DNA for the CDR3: TGTGCCAGCAGCTTAGGGCCAATTGGTGAAGCTTTCTTT. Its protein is CASSLGPIGEAFF.

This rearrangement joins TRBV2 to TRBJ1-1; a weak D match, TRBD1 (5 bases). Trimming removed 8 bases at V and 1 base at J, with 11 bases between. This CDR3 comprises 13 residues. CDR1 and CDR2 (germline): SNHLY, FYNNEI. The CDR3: CASGRQGNTEAFF. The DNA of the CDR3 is TGTGCCAGCGGACGCCAGGGGAACACTGAAGCTTTCTTT.

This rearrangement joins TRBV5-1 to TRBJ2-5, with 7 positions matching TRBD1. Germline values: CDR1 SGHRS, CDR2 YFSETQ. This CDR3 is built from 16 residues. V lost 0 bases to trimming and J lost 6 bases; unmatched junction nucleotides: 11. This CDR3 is CASSLGDREMKKTQYF. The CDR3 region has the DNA TGCGCCAGCAGCTTGGGCGACAGGGAGATGAAAAAGACCCAGTACTTC.

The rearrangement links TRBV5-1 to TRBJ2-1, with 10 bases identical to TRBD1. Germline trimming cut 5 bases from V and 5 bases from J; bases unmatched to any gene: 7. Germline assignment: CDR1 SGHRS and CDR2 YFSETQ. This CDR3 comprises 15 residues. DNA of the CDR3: TGCGCCAGCAGAAAACCGGGACAGGGGAACAATGAGCAGTTCTTC. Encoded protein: CASRKPGQGNNEQFF.

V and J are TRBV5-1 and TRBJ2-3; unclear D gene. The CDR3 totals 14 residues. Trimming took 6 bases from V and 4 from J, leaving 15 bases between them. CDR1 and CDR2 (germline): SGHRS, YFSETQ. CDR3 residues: CASNPWASPDTQYF. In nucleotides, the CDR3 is TGCGCCAGCAACCCCTGGGCCAGCCCAGATACGCAGTATTTT.

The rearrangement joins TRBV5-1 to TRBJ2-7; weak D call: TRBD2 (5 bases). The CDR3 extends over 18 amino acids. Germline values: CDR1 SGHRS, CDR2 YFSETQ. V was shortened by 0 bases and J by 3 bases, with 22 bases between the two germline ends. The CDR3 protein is CASSLAARGSYRGYEQYF. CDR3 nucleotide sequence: TGCGCCAGCAGCTTGGCTGCCCGGGGATCTTATCGGGGCTACGAGCAGTACTTC.

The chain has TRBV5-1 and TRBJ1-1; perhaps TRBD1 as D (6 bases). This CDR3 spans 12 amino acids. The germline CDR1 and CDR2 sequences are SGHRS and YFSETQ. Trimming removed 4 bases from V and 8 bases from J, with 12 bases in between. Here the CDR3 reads CASSAPDREAFF. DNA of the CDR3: TGCGCCAGCAGCGCACCCGACAGGGAAGCTTTCTTT. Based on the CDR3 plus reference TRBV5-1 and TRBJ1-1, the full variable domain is KAGVTQTPRYLIKTRGQQVTLSCSPISGHRSVSWYQQTPGQGLQFLFEYFSETQRNKGNFPGRFSGRQFSNSRSEMNVSTLELGDSALYLCASSAPDREAFFGQGTRLTVV.

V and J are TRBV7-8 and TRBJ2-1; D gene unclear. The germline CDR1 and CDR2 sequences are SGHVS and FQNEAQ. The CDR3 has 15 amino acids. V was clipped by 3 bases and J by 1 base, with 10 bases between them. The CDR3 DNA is TGTGCCAGCAGCTTTAACTCGAGGTCCTACAATGAGCAGTTCTTC. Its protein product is CASSFNSRSYNEQFF.

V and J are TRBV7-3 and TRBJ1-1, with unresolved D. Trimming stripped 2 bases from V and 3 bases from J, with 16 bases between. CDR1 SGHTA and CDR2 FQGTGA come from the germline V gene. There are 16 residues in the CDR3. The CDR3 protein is CASSLGLRAVDTEAFF. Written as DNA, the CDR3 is TGTGCCAGCAGCTTAGGTCTGAGGGCGGTGGACACTGAAGCTTTCTTT.

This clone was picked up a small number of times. The CDR3 spells CSVVFGDQPQHF. CDR3 coding DNA: TGCAGCGTTGTGTTCGGGGATCAGCCCCAGCATTTT. The V and J genes are TRBV29-1 and TRBJ1-5; D ambiguous. This CDR3 region has 12 residues. Trimming removed 4 bases from V and 5 bases from J, with 9 bases in between. CDR1 and CDR2 from the germline V gene are SQVTM and ANQGSEA. The whole variable domain, remainder taken from reference TRBV29-1 and TRBJ1-5, is SAVISQKPSRDICQRGTSLTIQCQVDSQVTMMFWYRQQPGQSLTLIATANQGSEATYESGFVIDKFPISRPNLTFSTLTVSNMSPEDSSIYLCSVVFGDQPQHFGDGTRLSIL.

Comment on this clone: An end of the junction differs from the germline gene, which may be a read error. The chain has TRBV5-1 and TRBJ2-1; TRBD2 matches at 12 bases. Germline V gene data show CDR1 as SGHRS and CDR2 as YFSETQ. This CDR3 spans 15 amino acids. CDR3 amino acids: CASTLGLAGFNEQFF. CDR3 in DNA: TGCGCCAGCACCTTGGGACTAGCGGGCTTCAATGAGCAGTTCTTC.